The present entry profiles one TCR beta chain with its context. Libraries were prepared by immunoSEQ multiplex PCR; TCRdb keeps only in-frame clonotypes and omits some of them. The sample yields some 130,000 clones, about 94% seen once. Thymus tissue for the work was resected from patients undergoing corrective heart surgery. This sample is drawn from a study of human thymus T cells. Sequenced sample: thymus tissue. The TCR sequence derives from a boy in the first two years of life with a congenital heart defect but otherwise immunologically healthy.

The CDR3 is CATRRWVSAEAFF. The CDR3 DNA reads as TGTGCCACCCGGAGGTGGGTTTCAGCGGAAGCTTTCTTT. The chain employs TRBV6-1 and TRBJ1-1; D not resolved. The CDR3 is made up of 13 amino acids. With 10 bases removed from V and 8 bases from J, the gap between germline ends came to 20 bases. Germline V gene data show CDR1 as MNHNS and CDR2 as SASEGT.